Sequencing of this TCR beta chain was carried out in a study of blood T cells in healthy people across ages. Overall study findings and caveats: It was the long-lived donors that had more naive CD4+ cells and higher diversity than aged donors. Naive T cell percentage strongly correlated with TCR beta diversity.

CDR3 size: 15 residues. The ends were cut back, 5 bases at V and 2 bases at J, with 16 bases in the middle. Germline lookup yields CDR1 MNHEY and CDR2 SMNVEV (reference sequence). This clonotype was observed a few times. The antigen remains unidentified. A second PCR, run for roughly 7 to 11 cycles, used a sample-barcoded 5' primer plus a J-beta primer mix. Individual samples furnished no less than 2.5 million CDR3-containing paired-end reads apiece. TCRdb analysed the 5' RACE reads with MiXCR anew, one entry per CDR3 protein. The sample has around 990,000 distinct CDR3 sequences, around two fifths seen once; the top ten hold less than 15%.

Sample: blood. The chain combines TRBV27 with TRBJ2-7; weak D call: TRBD1 (6 bases). The origin of this receptor is a man aged 18-30 years in good health. The CDR3 reads CASSPQGYSTYEQYF. CDR3 in DNA: TGTGCCAGCAGTCCTCAGGGGTACTCCACCTACGAGCAGTACTTC.